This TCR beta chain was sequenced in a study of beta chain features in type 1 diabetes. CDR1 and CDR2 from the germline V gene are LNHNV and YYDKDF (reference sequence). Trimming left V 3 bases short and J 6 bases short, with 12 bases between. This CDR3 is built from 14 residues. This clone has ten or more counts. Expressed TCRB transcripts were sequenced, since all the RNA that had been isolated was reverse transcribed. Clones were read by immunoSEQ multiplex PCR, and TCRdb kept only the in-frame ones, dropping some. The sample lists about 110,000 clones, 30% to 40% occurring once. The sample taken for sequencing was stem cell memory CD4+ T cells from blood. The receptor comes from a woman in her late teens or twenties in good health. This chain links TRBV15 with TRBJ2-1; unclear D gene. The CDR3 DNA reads TGTGCCACCAGCAGCGATCCCAACAGCAATGAGCAGTTCTTC. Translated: CATSSDPNSNEQFF.